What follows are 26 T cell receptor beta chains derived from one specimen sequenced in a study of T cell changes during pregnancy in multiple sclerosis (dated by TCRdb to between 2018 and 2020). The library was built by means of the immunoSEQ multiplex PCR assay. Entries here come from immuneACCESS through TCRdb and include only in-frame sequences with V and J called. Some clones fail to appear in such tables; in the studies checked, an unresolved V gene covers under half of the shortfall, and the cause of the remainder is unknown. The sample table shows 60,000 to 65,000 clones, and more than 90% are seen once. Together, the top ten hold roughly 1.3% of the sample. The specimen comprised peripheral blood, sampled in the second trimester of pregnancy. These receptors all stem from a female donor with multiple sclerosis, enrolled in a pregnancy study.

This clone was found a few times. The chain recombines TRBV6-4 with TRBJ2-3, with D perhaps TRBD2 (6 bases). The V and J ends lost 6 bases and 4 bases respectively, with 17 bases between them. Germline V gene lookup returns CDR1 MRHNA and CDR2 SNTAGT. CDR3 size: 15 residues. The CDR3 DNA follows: TGTGCCAGCAGCGCGGGAAACTTAGAGGCAGATACGCAGTATTTT. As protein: CASSAGNLEADTQYF.

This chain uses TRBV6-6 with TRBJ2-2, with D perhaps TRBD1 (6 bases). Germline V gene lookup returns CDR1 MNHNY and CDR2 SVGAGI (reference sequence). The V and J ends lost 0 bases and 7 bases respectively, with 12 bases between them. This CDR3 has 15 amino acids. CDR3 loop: CASSYSNREGGELFF. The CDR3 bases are TGTGCCAGCAGTTACTCGAACAGGGAAGGCGGGGAGCTGTTTTTT.

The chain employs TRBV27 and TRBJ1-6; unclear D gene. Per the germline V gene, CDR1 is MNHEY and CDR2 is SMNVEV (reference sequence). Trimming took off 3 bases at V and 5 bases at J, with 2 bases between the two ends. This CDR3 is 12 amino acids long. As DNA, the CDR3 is TGTGCCAGCAGTTTCGATAATTCACCCCTCCACTTT. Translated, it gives CASSFDNSPLHF.

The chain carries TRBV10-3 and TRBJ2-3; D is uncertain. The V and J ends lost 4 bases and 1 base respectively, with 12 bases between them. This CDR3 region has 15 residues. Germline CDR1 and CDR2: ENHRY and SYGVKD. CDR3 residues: CAISAGEVGTDTQYF. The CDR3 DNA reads TGTGCCATCAGTGCCGGAGAGGTAGGCACAGATACGCAGTATTTT.

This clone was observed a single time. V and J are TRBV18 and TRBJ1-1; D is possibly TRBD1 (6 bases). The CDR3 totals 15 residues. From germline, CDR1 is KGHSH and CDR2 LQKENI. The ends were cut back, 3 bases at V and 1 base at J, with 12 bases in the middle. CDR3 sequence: CASSPTGQWNTEAFF. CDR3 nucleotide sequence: TGTGCCAGCTCACCGACAGGCCAATGGAACACTGAAGCTTTCTTT.

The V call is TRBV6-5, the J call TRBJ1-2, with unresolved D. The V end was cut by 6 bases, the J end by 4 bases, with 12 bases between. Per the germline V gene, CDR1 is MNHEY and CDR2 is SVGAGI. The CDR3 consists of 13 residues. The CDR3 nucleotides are TGTGCCAGCAGCGGAGGGTTCAGCTATGGCTACACCTTC. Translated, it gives CASSGGFSYGYTF.

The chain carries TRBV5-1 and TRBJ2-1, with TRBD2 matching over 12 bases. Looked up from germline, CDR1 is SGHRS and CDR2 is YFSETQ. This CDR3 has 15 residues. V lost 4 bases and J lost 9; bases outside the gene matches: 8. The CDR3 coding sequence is TGCGCCAGCAGCCCTAGCGGGAGGGGGGGCCTTGAGCAGTTCTTC. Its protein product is CASSPSGRGGLEQFF.

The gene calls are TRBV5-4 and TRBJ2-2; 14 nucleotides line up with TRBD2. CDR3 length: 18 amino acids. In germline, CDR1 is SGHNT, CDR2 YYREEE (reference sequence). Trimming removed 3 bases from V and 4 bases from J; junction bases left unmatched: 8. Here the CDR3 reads CASSSGTSGRRGTGELFF. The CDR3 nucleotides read TGTGCCAGCAGCTCCGGGACTAGCGGGAGAAGGGGCACCGGGGAGCTGTTTTTT.

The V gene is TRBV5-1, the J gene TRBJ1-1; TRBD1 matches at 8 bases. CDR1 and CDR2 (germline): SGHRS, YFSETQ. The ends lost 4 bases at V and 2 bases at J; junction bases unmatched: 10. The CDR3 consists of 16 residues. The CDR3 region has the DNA TGCGCCAGCAGCCACTCGAATGGACAGGGTAACACTGAAGCTTTCTTT. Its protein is CASSHSNGQGNTEAFF.

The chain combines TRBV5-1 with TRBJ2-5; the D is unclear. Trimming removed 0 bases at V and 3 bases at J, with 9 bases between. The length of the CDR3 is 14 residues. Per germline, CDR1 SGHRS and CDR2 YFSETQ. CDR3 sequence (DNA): TGCGCCAGCAGCTTGGTTCCCACTGAAGAGACCCAGTACTTC. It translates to CASSLVPTEETQYF.

The CDR3 spells CAISDRTGAYNEQFF. Written as DNA, the CDR3 is TGTGCCATCAGTGACAGGACAGGAGCCTACAATGAGCAGTTCTTC. The genes are TRBV10-3 and TRBJ2-1, with 7 bases fitting TRBD1. CDR3 length: 15 amino acids. Germline CDR1 and CDR2: ENHRY and SYGVKD. Unmatched junction bases numbered 4, after V lost 3 bases and J lost 2 bases.

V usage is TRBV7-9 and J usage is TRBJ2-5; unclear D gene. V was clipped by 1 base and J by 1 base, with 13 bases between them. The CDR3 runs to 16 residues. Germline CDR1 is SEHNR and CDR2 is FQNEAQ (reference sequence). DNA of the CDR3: TGTGCCAGCAGCTTAGGTGTACAGCAGAGCCAAGAGACCCAGTACTTC. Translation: CASSLGVQQSQETQYF.

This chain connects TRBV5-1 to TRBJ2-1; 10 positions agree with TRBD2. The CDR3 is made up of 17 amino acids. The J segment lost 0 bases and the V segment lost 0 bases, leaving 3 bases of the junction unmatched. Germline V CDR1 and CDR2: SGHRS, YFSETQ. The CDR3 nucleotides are TGCGCCAGCAGCTTGGTTACTAGCGGGAACTCCTACAATGAGCAGTTCTTC. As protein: CASSLVTSGNSYNEQFF.

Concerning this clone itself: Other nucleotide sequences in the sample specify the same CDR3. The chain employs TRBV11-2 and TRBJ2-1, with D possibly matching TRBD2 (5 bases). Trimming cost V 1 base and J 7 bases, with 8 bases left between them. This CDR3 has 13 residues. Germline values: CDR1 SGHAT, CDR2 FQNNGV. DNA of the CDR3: TGTGCCAGCAGCTTAGTCGAGGGTAATGAGCAGTTCTTC. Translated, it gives CASSLVEGNEQFF.

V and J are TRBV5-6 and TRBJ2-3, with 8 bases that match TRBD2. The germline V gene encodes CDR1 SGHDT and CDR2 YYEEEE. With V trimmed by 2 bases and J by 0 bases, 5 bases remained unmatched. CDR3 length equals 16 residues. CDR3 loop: CASSFSGTPSTDTQYF. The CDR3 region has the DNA TGTGCCAGCAGCTTTAGCGGGACTCCTAGCACAGATACGCAGTATTTT. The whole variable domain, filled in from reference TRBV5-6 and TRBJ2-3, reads DAGVTQSPTHLIKTRGQQVTLRCSPKSGHDTVSWYQQALGQGPQFIFQYYEEEERQRGNFPDRFSGHQFPNYSSELNVNALLLGDSALYLCASSFSGTPSTDTQYFGPGTRLTVL.

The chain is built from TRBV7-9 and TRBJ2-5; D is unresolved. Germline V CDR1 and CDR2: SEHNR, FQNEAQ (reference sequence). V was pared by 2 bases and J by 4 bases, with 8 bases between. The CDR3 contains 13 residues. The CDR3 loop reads CASSLSGVETQYF. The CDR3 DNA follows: TGTGCCAGCAGCTTATCCGGTGTAGAGACCCAGTACTTC.

The CDR3 coding sequence is TGTGCCAGCAGCCAAGGAACAGGACTAGCGGTCGAGCAGTACTTC. Amino acids: CASSQGTGLAVEQYF. The chain has TRBV4-2 and TRBJ2-7; 10 bases are a match to TRBD2. After removal of 1 base from V and 6 bases from J, the junction contained 6 bases not matched to a gene. The CDR3 spans 15 residues. CDR1 is LGHNA and CDR2 is YNFKEQ in the germline V gene.

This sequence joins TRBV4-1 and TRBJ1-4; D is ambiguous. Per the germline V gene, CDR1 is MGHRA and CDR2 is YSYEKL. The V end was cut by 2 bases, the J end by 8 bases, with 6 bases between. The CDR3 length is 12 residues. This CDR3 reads CASSQPPEKLFF. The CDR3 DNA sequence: TGCGCCAGCAGCCAACCCCCAGAAAAACTGTTTTTT.

The CDR3 DNA reads TGTGCCAGCAGCACAGTAGACAGGGCCTATGGCTACACCTTC. Its protein is CASSTVDRAYGYTF. V usage is TRBV9 and J usage is TRBJ1-2, with 7 bases identical to TRBD1. V shed 4 bases and J 4 bases; nucleotides not matched to a gene: 7. Germline lookup yields CDR1 SGDLS and CDR2 YYNGEE. The CDR3 has 14 amino acids.

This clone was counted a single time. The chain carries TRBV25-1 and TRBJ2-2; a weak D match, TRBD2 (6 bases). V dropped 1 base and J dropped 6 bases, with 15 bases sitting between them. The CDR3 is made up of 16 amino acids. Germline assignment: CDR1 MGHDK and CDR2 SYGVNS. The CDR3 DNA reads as TGTGCCAGCAGTGAATTGGCGACCGGGAGCGCCGGGGAGCTGTTTTTT. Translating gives CASSELATGSAGELFF.

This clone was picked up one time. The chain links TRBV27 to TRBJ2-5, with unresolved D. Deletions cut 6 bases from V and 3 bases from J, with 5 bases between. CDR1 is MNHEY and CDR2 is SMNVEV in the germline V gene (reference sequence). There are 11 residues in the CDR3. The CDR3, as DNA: TGTGCCAGCAGCTCTAAAGAGACCCAGTACTTC. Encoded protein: CASSSKETQYF.

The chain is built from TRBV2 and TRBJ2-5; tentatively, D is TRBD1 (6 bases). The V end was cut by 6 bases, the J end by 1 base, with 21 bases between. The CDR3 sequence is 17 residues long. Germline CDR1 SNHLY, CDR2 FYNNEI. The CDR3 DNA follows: TGTGCCAGCAGAGATCGCGAGGGGGTTGAGGTCCAAGAGACCCAGTACTTC. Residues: CASRDREGVEVQETQYF.

The CDR3 here is CASSPGTADVQETQYF. The CDR3 DNA sequence: TGTGCCAGCAGTCCTGGGACAGCCGATGTCCAAGAGACCCAGTACTTC. V and J are TRBV28 and TRBJ2-5; 7 bases map to TRBD1. V shed 5 bases and J 1 base; nucleotides not matched to a gene: 10. CDR1 and CDR2 from the germline V gene are MDHEN and SYDVKM. CDR3 length: 16 residues.

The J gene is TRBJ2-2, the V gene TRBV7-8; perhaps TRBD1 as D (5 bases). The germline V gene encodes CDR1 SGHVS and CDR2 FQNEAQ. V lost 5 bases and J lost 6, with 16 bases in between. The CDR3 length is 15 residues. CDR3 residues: CASSPRFQGPGELFF. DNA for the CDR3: TGTGCCAGCAGCCCACGATTCCAGGGCCCCGGGGAGCTGTTTTTT.

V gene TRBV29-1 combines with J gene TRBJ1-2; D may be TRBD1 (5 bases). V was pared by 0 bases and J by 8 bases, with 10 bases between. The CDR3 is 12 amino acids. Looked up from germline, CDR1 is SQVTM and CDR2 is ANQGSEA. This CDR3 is CSVEDLGGGYTF. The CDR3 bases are TGCAGCGTTGAAGATCTGGGGGGGGGCTACACCTTC.

This CDR3 reads CASSIAGTYNEQFF. The CDR3 DNA follows: TGTGCCAGCAGCATAGCGGGGACCTACAATGAGCAGTTCTTC. This chain uses TRBV9 with TRBJ2-1, with 8 bases that match TRBD2. After removal of 4 bases from V and 2 bases from J, the junction contained 2 bases not matched to a gene. The CDR3 loop spans 14 amino acids. CDR1 is SGDLS, CDR2 YYNGEE, per germline. The full variable domain, its missing parts supplied by reference TRBV9 and TRBJ2-1, is DSGVTQTPKHLITATGQRVTLRCSPRSGDLSVYWYQQSLDQGLQFLIQYYNGEERAKGNILERFSAQQFPDLHSELNLSSLELGDSALYFCASSIAGTYNEQFFGPGTRLTVL.